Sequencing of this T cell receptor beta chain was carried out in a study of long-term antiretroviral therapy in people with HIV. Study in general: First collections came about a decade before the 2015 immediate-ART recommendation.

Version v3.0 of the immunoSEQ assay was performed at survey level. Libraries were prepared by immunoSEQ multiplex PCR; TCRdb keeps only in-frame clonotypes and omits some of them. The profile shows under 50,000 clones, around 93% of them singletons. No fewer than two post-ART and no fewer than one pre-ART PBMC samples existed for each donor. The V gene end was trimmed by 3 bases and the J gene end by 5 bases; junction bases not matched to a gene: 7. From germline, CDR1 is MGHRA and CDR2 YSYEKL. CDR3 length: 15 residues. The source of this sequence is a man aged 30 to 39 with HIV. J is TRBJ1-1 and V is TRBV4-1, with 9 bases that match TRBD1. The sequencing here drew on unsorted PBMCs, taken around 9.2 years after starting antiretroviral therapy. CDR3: CASSQNRGQETEAFF. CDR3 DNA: TGCGCCAGCAGCCAGAACAGGGGGCAAGAAACTGAAGCTTTCTTT.